The present entry profiles one TCR beta chain with its context. Antigen specificity is unknown. PCR was performed using 60 Vbeta and 13 Jbeta primers. In the authors' workflow: The count from a later analysis was about 80 million unique TCR beta chains, approximately 9.9 million of them shared. Repertoires were generated with immunoSEQ multiplex PCR, while TCRdb's copy carries only in-frame clones and drops some. The DNA gave D and trimming, while V, J and clone size come from that table. Of approximately 76,000 clones in the sample, 60% to 75% were seen once. The data stem from a study of cytomegalovirus exposure and HLA in healthy donors. Study conclusions and caveats: Later on, a genetic analysis was performed. It linked a missense variant in DCLRE1C with V- and J-gene trimming of TCR beta. Later analysis identified several of the most significant clusters that appeared linked to common viral pathogens.

V was trimmed by 1 base and J by 4 bases, leaving 17 bases between them. This CDR3 region has 17 residues. Germline assignment: CDR1 SGHTA and CDR2 FQGNSA. The clonotype originates from a middle-aged woman in good health and CMV-seropositive. Sequenced input: PBMCs. The V call is TRBV7-2, the J call TRBJ1-3, with D possibly matching TRBD1 (5 bases). The CDR3 protein is CASSLVAGQGSGNTIYF. Here the CDR3 DNA reads TGTGCCAGCAGCTTAGTCGCCGGGCAGGGCTCCGGAAACACCATATATTTT. Full variable domain (remainder filled in from reference TRBV7-2 and TRBJ1-3): GAGVSQSPSNKVTEKGKDVELRCDPISGHTALYWYRQSLGQGLEFLIYFQGNSAPDKSGLPSDRFSAERTGGSVSTLTIQRTQQEDSAVYLCASSLVAGQGSGNTIYFGEGSWLTVV.